A single sample gave rise to the 19 T cell receptor beta chains below, sequenced in a study of glioma-infiltrating T cells after dendritic cell vaccination. The repertoire was sequenced with immunoSEQ multiplex PCR; TCRdb's copy has only in-frame clones and lacks some. Of under 130,000 clones listed, roughly 80% are singletons. Sequencing was performed on blood, taken before dendritic cell vaccination. These TCRs come from a human donor with glioblastoma.

The chain carries TRBV30 and TRBJ2-2; 7 nucleotides match TRBD2. V was clipped by 3 bases and J by 5 bases; unmatched bases: 6. CDR1 GTSNPN and CDR2 SVGIG come from the germline V gene (reference sequence). The CDR3 spans 14 residues. Here the CDR3 DNA reads TGTGCCTGGAGAATGGGGGAGGGAACCGGGGAGCTGTTTTTT. Translated: CAWRMGEGTGELFF.

V is TRBV29-1 and J is TRBJ2-2; D possibly corresponds to TRBD1 (6 bases). V lost 3 bases and J lost 4, with 12 bases in between. Germline V gives CDR1 SQVTM, CDR2 ANQGSEA. The CDR3 runs to 14 residues. CDR3 sequence reads: CSVDTGSGTGELFF. CDR3 DNA: TGCAGCGTTGATACAGGGTCAGGCACCGGGGAGCTGTTTTTT.

The chain joins TRBV4-3 to TRBJ1-6; perhaps TRBD1 as D (5 bases). CDR1 and CDR2 from the germline V gene are LGHNA and YSLEER. CDR3 length: 16 amino acids. With 0 bases removed from V and 7 bases from J, the gap between germline ends came to 13 bases. The CDR3 here is CASSQDKGVDNSPLHF. The CDR3 DNA reads TGCGCCAGCAGCCAAGATAAAGGGGTGGACAATTCACCCCTCCACTTT.

Only a few counts were recorded for this clone. The chain recombines TRBV10-3 with TRBJ1-2, with D uncertain. This CDR3 spans 12 amino acids. In germline, CDR1 is ENHRY, CDR2 SYGVKD. The V end was cut by 10 bases, the J end by 3 bases, with 12 bases between. CDR3 bases: TGTGCCACCCGAGCGGGGTACTATGGCTACACCTTC. It encodes CATRAGYYGYTF.

Here the CDR3 DNA reads TGCGCCAGCAGCCAAGTCGTCGTCAGGGGGGTAAGAGATACGCAGTATTTT. Translated: CASSQVVVRGVRDTQYF. V is TRBV4-1 and J is TRBJ2-3; D is perhaps TRBD1 (7 bases). The CDR3 is made up of 17 amino acids. Trimming removed 1 base at V and 5 bases at J, with 19 bases between. Per germline, CDR1 MGHRA and CDR2 YSYEKL.

The rearrangement links TRBV21-1 to TRBJ1-1. TRBV21-1 is flagged as a pseudogene. CDR3 length equals 16 residues. The CDR3 region is CASSSRLEGENTEAFF. The CDR3 nucleotides are TGTGCCAGCAGTTCCCGACTCGAAGGTGAGAACACTGAAGCTTTCTTT.

The chain employs TRBV6-1 and TRBJ2-3, with 13 bases identical to TRBD2. The CDR3 has 15 residues. J was trimmed by 4 bases and V by 7 bases; bases with no gene match: 5. CDR1 MNHNS and CDR2 SASEGT come from the germline V gene. The CDR3 loop reads CASTRTSGGADTQYF. The CDR3 coding sequence is TGTGCCAGCACTCGTACTAGCGGGGGGGCAGATACGCAGTATTTT.

This chain joins TRBV4-3 and TRBJ2-3, with 7 positions matching TRBD2. Losses at the gene ends were 4 bases for V and 1 base for J; bases not matched to a gene: 11. The CDR3 is 17 amino acids. The germline gives CDR1 LGHNA, CDR2 YSLEER. The CDR3 region is CASSPRRAGEGTDTQYF. CDR3 in DNA: TGCGCCAGCAGCCCCCGGAGGGCGGGGGAGGGCACAGATACGCAGTATTTT.

The rearrangement uses TRBV5-1 and TRBJ2-1; D uncertain. V lost 0 bases to trimming and J lost 0 bases, with 7 bases between them. CDR1 SGHRS and CDR2 YFSETQ come from the germline V gene. CDR3 length: 15 residues. The CDR3 is CASSLGLDSYNEQFF. The CDR3 DNA reads as TGCGCCAGCAGCTTGGGGCTTGACTCCTACAATGAGCAGTTCTTC.

This chain uses TRBV9 with TRBJ2-1; D uncertain. V lost 0 bases to trimming and J lost 15 bases, with 13 bases between them. Germline V gene sequence: CDR1 SGDLS, CDR2 YYNGEE. CDR3 length equals 12 residues. CDR3 DNA: TGTGCCAGCAGCGTAGCGAGTAGTCCCCCGTTCTTC. Protein sequence: CASSVASSPPFF.

The chain's CDR3 is CASRHRGNTEAFF. CDR3 in DNA: TGTGCCAGCAGGCACAGGGGGAACACTGAAGCTTTCTTT. This sequence joins TRBV6-5 and TRBJ1-1; TRBD1 agrees at 7 bases. The CDR3 has 13 residues. The V gene's germline CDR1 is MNHEY and CDR2 SVGAGI. After removal of 6 bases from V and 1 base from J, the junction contained 2 bases not matched to a gene.

The chain links TRBV11-3 to TRBJ1-3; D is unresolved. The CDR3 runs 14 residues. Between the trimmed V and J ends, which lost 5 bases and 0 bases, there was a span of 8 bases. The germline gives CDR1 SGHNT, CDR2 YENEEA. CDR3 nucleotides: TGTGCCAGCAGCGAAAGCGTCTCTGGAAACACCATATATTTT. This translates into CASSESVSGNTIYF. Filled out from reference TRBV11-3 and TRBJ1-3, the complete variable domain reads EAGVVQSPRYKIIEKKQPVAFWCNPISGHNTLYWYLQNLGQGPELLIRYENEEAVDDSQLPKDRFSAERLKGVDSTLKIQPAELGDSAVYLCASSESVSGNTIYFGEGSWLTVV.

This rearrangement joins TRBV9 to TRBJ2-7; TRBD1 might be the D (6 bases). This CDR3 region has 14 residues. Germline loops: CDR1 SGDLS, CDR2 YYNGEE. V lost 2 bases and J 7 bases, leaving 16 bases between the germline ends. CDR3 bases: TGTGCCAGCAGCGTTAACCCTGGACAGCGTGAGCAGTACTTC. It codes for CASSVNPGQREQYF. The variable domain in full, with the rest retrieved from reference TRBV9 and TRBJ2-7, is DSGVTQTPKHLITATGQRVTLRCSPRSGDLSVYWYQQSLDQGLQFLIQYYNGEERAKGNILERFSAQQFPDLHSELNLSSLELGDSALYFCASSVNPGQREQYFGPGTRLTVT.

This clone occurred many times. This chain connects TRBV27 to TRBJ1-1; D possibly corresponds to TRBD1 (6 bases). The germline CDR1 and CDR2 sequences are MNHEY and SMNVEV (reference sequence). The CDR3 covers 17 residues. Trimming removed 6 bases at V and 0 bases at J, with 20 bases between. The CDR3 sequence: CASRAKQGFLMNTEAFF. The CDR3 DNA follows: TGTGCCAGCAGGGCAAAACAGGGTTTCCTAATGAACACTGAAGCTTTCTTT.

The gene calls are TRBV4-1 and TRBJ2-1, with D possibly being TRBD1 (5 bases). Trimming pared 1 base from V and 9 bases from J, leaving 19 bases between. This CDR3 spans 16 amino acids. Germline V gene data show CDR1 as MGHRA and CDR2 as YSYEKL. CDR3 sequence (DNA): TGCGCCAGCAGCCAAGGAAGGGGCCCACAAAGGGTTGAGCAGTTCTTC. It codes for CASSQGRGPQRVEQFF.

This chain joins TRBV27 and TRBJ2-1; 9 positions match TRBD1. V gave up 10 bases and J gave up 5 bases; unmatched junction bases: 9. CDR3 length equals 14 residues. Germline CDR1 is MNHEY and CDR2 is SMNVEV (reference sequence). The CDR3 sequence: CATNTGGYNNEQFF. CDR3 coding DNA: TGTGCCACTAATACAGGGGGCTATAACAATGAGCAGTTCTTC.

The chain joins TRBV28 to TRBJ2-5; 9 nucleotides match TRBD1. J lost 2 bases, V lost 6 bases, and 7 bases had no gene match. Germline CDR1 reads MDHEN; CDR2 reads SYDVKM. This CDR3 is 15 amino acids long. CDR3 residues: CASSLGQGWQETQYF. In nucleotides, the CDR3 is TGTGCCAGCAGCCTCGGACAGGGGTGGCAAGAGACCCAGTACTTC.

This chain connects TRBV7-2 to TRBJ2-2, with D possibly matching TRBD1 (6 bases). The V gene lost 10 bases and the J gene lost 4 bases, with 13 bases spanning the gap. Germline V gene data show CDR1 as SGHTA and CDR2 as FQGNSA. The CDR3 totals 13 residues. CDR3 in DNA: TGTGCCACCGGACAGCCGGGCACCGGGGAGCTGTTTTTT. It codes for CATGQPGTGELFF.

The gene calls are TRBV19 and TRBJ2-5; 8 nucleotides match TRBD2. From germline, CDR1 is LNHDA and CDR2 SQIVND (reference sequence). V lost 5 bases, J lost 1 base, and 12 bases stayed unmatched. The CDR3 contains 17 residues. The CDR3 DNA follows: TGTGCCAGTAGTCTTCGGTGGGCGGGGGGTCGCCAAGAGACCCAGTACTTC. Translated: CASSLRWAGGRQETQYF.